This T cell receptor beta chain is drawn from a study of resident and recirculating memory T cells in vitiligo. No change in lesions over the prior 6 months defined stable disease. Measured with immunoSEQ multiplex PCR; TCRdb has only the in-frame clones, and not every one. The sample gives roughly 76,000 clones, about 89% of which show up once; over 4% is in the top ten. Trimming pared 4 bases from V and 5 bases from J, leaving 11 bases between. The CDR3 length is 13 residues. CDR1 MNHNY and CDR2 SVGAGI come from the germline V gene (reference sequence). In its sample, this clone was seen once. The chain uses TRBV6-6 and TRBJ2-5; tentatively, D is TRBD1 (6 bases). The sample taken for sequencing was blood. This TCR derives from a male donor with vitiligo. The CDR3: CASSFTGPETQYF. Here the CDR3 DNA reads TGTGCCAGCAGTTTTACAGGGCCGGAGACCCAGTACTTC.